This T cell receptor beta chain was identified in a study of T cell responses to AZD1222 COVID-19 vaccine. Points from the study as a whole: Donors skewed white British and female; clonal diversity was possibly underestimated. Only after the peak T cell response were repertoires sampled. Two doses of AZD1222 preceded a rise in Spike-specific TCR breadth and depth. The span of vaccine-associated CD4 TCRs extended across spike, with dominance at 160-218 and 743-854.

This table comes from immunoSEQ multiplex PCR, and its TCRdb copy is limited to in-frame clones, with some not included. The table has about 140,000 clones, roughly 90% seen once. This CDR3 has 13 amino acids. V lost 0 bases and J lost 5, with 9 bases in between. Germline V gene data show CDR1 as SGHKS and CDR2 as YYEKEE (reference sequence). As for this clone: Its antigen is as yet unknown.

This TCR derives from an adult in good health. The J gene is TRBJ2-7, the V gene TRBV5-5; perhaps D is TRBD1 or TRBD2 (5 bases each). Sequenced material: peripheral blood, taken on day 0 of AZD1222 vaccination. The CDR3 loop reads CASSLGGVHEQYF. The CDR3 coding sequence is TGTGCCAGCAGCTTGGGAGGGGTTCACGAGCAGTACTTC.